This T cell receptor beta chain was sequenced during a study of response to subunit inactivated influenza vaccine. Study conclusions and caveats: A suggestion made by the authors is that each seasonal influenza vaccination recruits few new T cells.

This CDR3 is built from 15 residues. Germline CDR1 and CDR2: ENHRY and SYGVKD. V was trimmed by 6 bases and J by 1 base, leaving 13 bases between them. TCRdb recomputed calls from the RT-PCR reads with MiXCR, one row per CDR3 protein. This sample has about 480,000 distinct CDR3 sequences, with about 25% found just once. In the case of this clonotype: As yet, its antigen is unknown.

This TCR was recovered from a man aged 45-65 years who received an inactivated influenza vaccine. Sequences were derived from CD4+ T cells sorted from PBMCs, sampled roughly 5 days after vaccination. The chain combines TRBV10-3 with TRBJ2-1; D is perhaps TRBD1 (6 bases). The CDR3 DNA is TGTGCCATCAGGTCGACAGGCGATTCCTACAATGAGCAGTTCTTC. Translating it yields CAIRSTGDSYNEQFF.